This TCR beta chain appears in the sequencing data of a study of CD8 T cells in Susac syndrome. Background on the study: When blood was drawn, patients with Susac syndrome were on intravenous immunoglobulin alone, on corticosteroids, or therapy-naive. Study-wide results and caveats: In Susac patients, clonal expansion was not detected in CD4+ cells.

Both CD4+ and CD8+ T cells were negatively isolated, and TEMRA cells underwent FACS enrichment. Of note for this clonotype: The antigen is undetermined.

Roughly 0.45 to 1 ug RNA was reverse transcribed with random hexamers. With immunoSEQ multiplex PCR, TCR beta CDR3 was amplified across 54 Vbeta and 13 Jbeta. MiXCR, applied by TCRdb to the immunoSEQ multiplex PCR reads, yields one record per CDR3 protein. The repertoire holds around 170,000 distinct CDR3 sequences, with 90% to 95% as singletons. The sample was CD4+ T cells from PBMCs. This sequence originates from a human donor with Susac syndrome.

CDR3 DNA: TGTGCCAGTAGTATAAGGCAGGGGGACACCTACGAGCAGTACTTC. Protein product: CASSIRQGDTYEQYF. The chain carries TRBV19 and TRBJ2-7, with 7 bases lining up with TRBD1. CDR3 length: 15 amino acids. V shed 2 bases, J shed 2 bases, and the junction held 6 bases outside the gene matches. Germline V gene sequence: CDR1 LNHDA, CDR2 SQIVND (reference sequence). The full variable domain, its missing parts supplied by reference TRBV19 and TRBJ2-7, is DGGITQSPKYLFRKEGQNVTLSCEQNLNHDAMYWYRQDPGQGLRLIYYSQIVNDFQKGDIAEGYSVSREKKESFPLTVTSAQKNPTAFYLCASSIRQGDTYEQYFGPGTRLTVT.